This TCR beta chain appears in the sequencing data of a study of T-cell memory formation after mild COVID-19. TCRdb re-analysed the 5' RACE reads in MiXCR, keeping a single row per CDR3 protein. The table has a few hundred thousand distinct CDR3 sequences, about 15% seen once. Germline V lookup: CDR1 DFQATT, CDR2 SNEGSKA (reference sequence). V dropped 3 bases and J dropped 0 bases, with 6 bases sitting between them. This CDR3 is built from 13 residues. This clonotype occurred a few times. This chain connects TRBV20-1 to TRBJ1-3; D call uncertain. The sequencing sample was made of PBMCs or a T cell subset sorted from them (not recorded which). The TCR originated in a young man who had mild COVID-19 (a few samples of this study predate the infection). Cell type and time point are not known. CDR3 residues: CSASRGSGNTIYF. The DNA of the CDR3 is TGCAGTGCTAGCCGCGGCTCTGGAAACACCATATATTTT.